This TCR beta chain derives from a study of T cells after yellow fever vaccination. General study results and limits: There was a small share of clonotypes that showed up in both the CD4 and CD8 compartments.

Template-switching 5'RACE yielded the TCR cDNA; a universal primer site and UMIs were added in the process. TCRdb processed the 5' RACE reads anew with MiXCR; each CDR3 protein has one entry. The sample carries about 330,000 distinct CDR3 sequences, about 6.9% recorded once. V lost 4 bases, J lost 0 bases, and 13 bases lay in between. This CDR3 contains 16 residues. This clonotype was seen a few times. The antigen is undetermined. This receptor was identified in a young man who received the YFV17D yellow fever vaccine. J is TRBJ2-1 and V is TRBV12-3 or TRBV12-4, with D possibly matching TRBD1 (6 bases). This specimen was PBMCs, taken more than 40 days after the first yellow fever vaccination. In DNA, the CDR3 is TGTGCCAGCAGTTGGACAGAGAGCCGCTCCTACAATGAGCAGTTCTTC. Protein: CASSWTESRSYNEQFF.